Below, 4 T cell receptor beta chains from the same sample are listed, as sequenced in a study of blood T cells in healthy people across ages. Sample-barcoded 5' priming and a J-beta primer mix drove a second PCR of roughly 6 to 12 cycles. In TCRdb, the 5' RACE reads were re-called with MiXCR into one record per CDR3 protein. The sample shows some 560,000 distinct CDR3 sequences, 25% to 35% of them seen only once. These records were also assigned to another study, of T cells of mothers and their children.

The sequenced sample consisted of blood. The receptors originated from a boy aged 2 to 10 in good health.

This clonotype was counted a few times. The chain is built from TRBV5-1 and TRBJ1-1, with 7 bases that match TRBD1. Germline V gives CDR1 SGHRS, CDR2 YFSETQ. The J segment lost 5 bases and the V segment lost 3 bases, leaving 10 bases of the junction unmatched. This CDR3 has 15 amino acids. The CDR3 here is CASSSGGGQLTEAFF. The CDR3 bases are TGCGCCAGCAGCTCTGGGGGGGGACAGTTGACTGAAGCTTTCTTT.

This clonotype has a handful of counts. The chain uses TRBV15 and TRBJ2-2; 8 nucleotides agree with TRBD2. The CDR3 is 13 residues long. Germline CDR1 and CDR2: LNHNV and YYDKDF (reference sequence). J was trimmed by 5 bases and V by 11 bases; bases with no gene match: 7. The CDR3 region has the DNA TGTGCCGCCGGGGGGGCGAGGACCGGGGAGCTGTTTTTT. Translated, it gives CAAGGARTGELFF. Combining the CDR3 with reference TRBV15 and TRBJ2-2 gives the whole variable domain DAMVIQNPRYQVTQFGKPVTLSCSQTLNHNVMYWYQQKSSQAPKLLFHYYDKDFNNEADTPDNFQSRRPNTSFCFLDIRSPGLGDTAMYLCAAGGARTGELFFGEGSRLTVL.

This clonotype was picked up a small number of times. This chain joins TRBV20-1 and TRBJ2-5; 10 bases fit TRBD2. V was clipped by 1 base and J by 3 bases; unmatched bases: 5. Germline V gene lookup returns CDR1 DFQATT and CDR2 SNEGSKA (reference sequence). This CDR3 is built from 15 residues. CDR3 coding DNA: TGCAGTGCTAGAGGGTTAACTAGCGGGAAAGAGACCCAGTACTTC. Translated: CSARGLTSGKETQYF.

J is TRBJ2-3 and V is TRBV6-5; no definite D call. Trimming removed 0 bases from V and 10 bases from J, with 11 bases in between. Per the germline V gene, CDR1 is MNHEY and CDR2 is SVGAGI. The CDR3 runs to 13 residues. CDR3: CASSYSRQDPQYF. As DNA, the CDR3 is TGTGCCAGCAGTTACTCTCGGCAGGACCCGCAGTATTTT.